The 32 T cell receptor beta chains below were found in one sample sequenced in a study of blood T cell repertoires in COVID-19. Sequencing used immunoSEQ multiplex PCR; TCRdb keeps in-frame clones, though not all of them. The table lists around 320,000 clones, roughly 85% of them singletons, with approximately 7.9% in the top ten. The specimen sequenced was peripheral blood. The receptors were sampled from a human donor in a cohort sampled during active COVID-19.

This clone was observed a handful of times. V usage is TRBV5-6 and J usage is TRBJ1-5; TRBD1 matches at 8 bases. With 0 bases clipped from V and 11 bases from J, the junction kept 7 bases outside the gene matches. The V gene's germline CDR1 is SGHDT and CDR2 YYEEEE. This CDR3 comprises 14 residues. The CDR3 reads CASSLVQGAGAQHF. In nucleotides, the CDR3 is TGTGCCAGCAGCTTGGTGCAGGGGGCTGGAGCCCAGCATTTT.

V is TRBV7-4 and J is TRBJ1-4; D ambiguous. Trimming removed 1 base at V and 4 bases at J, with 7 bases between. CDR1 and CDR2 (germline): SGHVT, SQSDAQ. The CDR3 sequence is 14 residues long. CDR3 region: CASSLGAVNEKLFF. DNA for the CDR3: TGTGCCAGCAGCTTAGGGGCAGTTAATGAAAAACTGTTTTTT. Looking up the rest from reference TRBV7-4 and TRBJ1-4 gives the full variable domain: GAGVSQSPRYKVAKRGRDVALRCDSISGHVTLYWYRQTLGQGSEVLTYSQSDAQRDKSGRPSGRFSAERPERSVSTLKIQRTEQGDSAVYLCASSLGAVNEKLFFGSGTQLSVL.

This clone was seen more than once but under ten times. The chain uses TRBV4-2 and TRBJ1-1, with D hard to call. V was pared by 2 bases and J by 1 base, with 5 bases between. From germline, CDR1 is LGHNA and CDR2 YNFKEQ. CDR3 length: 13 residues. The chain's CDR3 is CASSQQWNTEAFF. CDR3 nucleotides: TGTGCCAGCAGCCAACAGTGGAACACTGAAGCTTTCTTT.

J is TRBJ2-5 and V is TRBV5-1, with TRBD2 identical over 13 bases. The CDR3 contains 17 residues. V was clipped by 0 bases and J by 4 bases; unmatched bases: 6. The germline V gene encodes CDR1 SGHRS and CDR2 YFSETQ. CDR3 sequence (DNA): TGCGCCAGCAGCTTGGAAGGGACTAGCGGGGAGGGAGAGACCCAGTACTTC. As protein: CASSLEGTSGEGETQYF. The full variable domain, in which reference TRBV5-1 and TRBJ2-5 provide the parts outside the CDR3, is KAGVTQTPRYLIKTRGQQVTLSCSPISGHRSVSWYQQTPGQGLQFLFEYFSETQRNKGNFPGRFSGRQFSNSRSEMNVSTLELGDSALYLCASSLEGTSGEGETQYFGPGTRLLVL.

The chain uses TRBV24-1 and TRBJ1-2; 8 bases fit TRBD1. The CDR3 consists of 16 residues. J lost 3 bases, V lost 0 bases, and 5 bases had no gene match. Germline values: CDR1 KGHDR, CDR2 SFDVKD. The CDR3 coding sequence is TGTGCCACCAGTGATTTGCGACCACAGGGGGACTATGGCTACACCTTC. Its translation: CATSDLRPQGDYGYTF.

CDR3 bases: TGTGCCACCAGTGACTCTCCCGGACAGGGTGCTGCGGATGGCTACACCTTC. Residues: CATSDSPGQGAADGYTF. This chain uses TRBV24-1 with TRBJ1-2; 8 bases are a match to TRBD1. J lost 6 bases, V lost 4 bases, and 15 bases had no gene match. Germline loops: CDR1 KGHDR, CDR2 SFDVKD. The CDR3 loop spans 17 amino acids.

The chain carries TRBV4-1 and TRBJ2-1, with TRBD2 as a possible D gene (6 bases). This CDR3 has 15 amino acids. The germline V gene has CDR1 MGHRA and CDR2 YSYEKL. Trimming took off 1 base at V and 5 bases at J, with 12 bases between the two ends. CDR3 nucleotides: TGCGCCAGCAGCCAAGTGGAGGAGGGGCACAATGAGCAGTTCTTC. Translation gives CASSQVEEGHNEQFF.

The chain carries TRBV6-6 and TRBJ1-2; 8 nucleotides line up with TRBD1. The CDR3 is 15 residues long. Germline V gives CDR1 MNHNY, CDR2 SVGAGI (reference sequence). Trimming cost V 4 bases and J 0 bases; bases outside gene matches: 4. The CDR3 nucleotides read TGTGCCAGCAGTTCAGGACAGGGACCTAACTATGGCTACACCTTC. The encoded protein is CASSSGQGPNYGYTF.

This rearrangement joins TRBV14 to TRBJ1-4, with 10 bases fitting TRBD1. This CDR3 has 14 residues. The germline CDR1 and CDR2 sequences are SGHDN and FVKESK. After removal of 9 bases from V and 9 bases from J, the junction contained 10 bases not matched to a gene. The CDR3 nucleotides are TGTGCCAGTTCGACCGGGACAGGGGTGCAAAAACTGTTTTTT. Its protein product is CASSTGTGVQKLFF. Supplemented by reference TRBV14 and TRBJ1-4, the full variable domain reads EAGVTQFPSHSVIEKGQTVTLRCDPISGHDNLYWYRRVMGKEIKFLLHFVKESKQDESGMPNNRFLAERTGGTYSTLKVQPAELEDSGVYFCASSTGTGVQKLFFGSGTQLSVL.

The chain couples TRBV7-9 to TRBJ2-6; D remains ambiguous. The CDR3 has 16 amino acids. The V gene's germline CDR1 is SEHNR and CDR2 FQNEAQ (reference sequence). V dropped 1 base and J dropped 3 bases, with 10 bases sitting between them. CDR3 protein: CASSLDRPLGANVLTF. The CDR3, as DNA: TGTGCCAGCAGCTTAGACAGACCTCTTGGGGCCAACGTCCTGACTTTC.

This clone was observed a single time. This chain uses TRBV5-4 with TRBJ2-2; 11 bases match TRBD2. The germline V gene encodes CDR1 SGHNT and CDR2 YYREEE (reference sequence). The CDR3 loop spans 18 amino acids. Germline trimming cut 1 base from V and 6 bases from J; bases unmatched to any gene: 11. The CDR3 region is CASSLQGSGGASSGELFF. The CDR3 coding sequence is TGTGCCAGCAGCTTGCAGGGTAGCGGGGGGGCCAGTTCCGGGGAGCTGTTTTTT.

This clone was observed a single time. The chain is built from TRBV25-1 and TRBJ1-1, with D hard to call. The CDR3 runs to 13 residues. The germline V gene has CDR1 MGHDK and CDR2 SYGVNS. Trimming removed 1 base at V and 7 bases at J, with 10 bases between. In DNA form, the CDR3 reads TGTGCCAGCAGTGAATTGAGGCATCGTGAAGCTTTCTTT. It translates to CASSELRHREAFF.

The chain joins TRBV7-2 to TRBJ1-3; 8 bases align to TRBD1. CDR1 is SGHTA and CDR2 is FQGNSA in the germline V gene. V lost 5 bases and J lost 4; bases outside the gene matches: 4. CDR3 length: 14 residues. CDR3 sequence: CASSPGQGGNTIYF. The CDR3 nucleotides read TGTGCCAGCAGCCCTGGACAGGGCGGAAACACCATATATTTT.

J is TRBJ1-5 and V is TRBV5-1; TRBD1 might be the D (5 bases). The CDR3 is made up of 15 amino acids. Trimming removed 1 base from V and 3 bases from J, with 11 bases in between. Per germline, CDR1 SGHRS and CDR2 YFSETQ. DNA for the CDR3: TGCGCCAGCAGCTTGCAGTCAGGGATCAATCAGCCCCAGCATTTT. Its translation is CASSLQSGINQPQHF.

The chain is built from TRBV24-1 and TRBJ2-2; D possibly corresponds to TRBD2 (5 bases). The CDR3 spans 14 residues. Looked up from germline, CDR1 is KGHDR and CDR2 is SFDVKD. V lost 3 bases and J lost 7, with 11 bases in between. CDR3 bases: TGTGCCACCAGTGATCCCGGGAAGGTCGGGGAGCTGTTTTTT. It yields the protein CATSDPGKVGELFF.

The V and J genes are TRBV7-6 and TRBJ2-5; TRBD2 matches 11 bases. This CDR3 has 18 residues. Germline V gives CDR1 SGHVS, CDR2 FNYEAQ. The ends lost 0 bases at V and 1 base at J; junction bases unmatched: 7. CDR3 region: CASSLAPSGGTLQETQYF. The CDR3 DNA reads TGTGCCAGCAGCTTAGCGCCTAGCGGGGGGACCCTCCAAGAGACCCAGTACTTC.

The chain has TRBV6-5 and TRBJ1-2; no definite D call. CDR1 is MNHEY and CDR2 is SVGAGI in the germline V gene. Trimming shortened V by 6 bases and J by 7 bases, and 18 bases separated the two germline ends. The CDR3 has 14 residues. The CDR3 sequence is CASRLGGSESGYTF. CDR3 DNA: TGTGCCAGCAGATTAGGAGGCAGTGAGTCTGGCTACACCTTC.

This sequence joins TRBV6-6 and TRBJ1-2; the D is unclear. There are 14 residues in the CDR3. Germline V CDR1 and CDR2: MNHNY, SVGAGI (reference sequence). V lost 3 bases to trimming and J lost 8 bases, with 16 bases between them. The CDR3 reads CASSYGRGMGGYTF. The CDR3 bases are TGTGCCAGCAGTTATGGGCGGGGAATGGGAGGCTACACCTTC.

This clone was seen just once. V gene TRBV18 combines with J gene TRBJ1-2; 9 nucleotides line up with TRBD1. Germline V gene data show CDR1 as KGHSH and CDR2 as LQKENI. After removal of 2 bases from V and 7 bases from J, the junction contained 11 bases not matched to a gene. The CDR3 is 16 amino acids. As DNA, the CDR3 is TGTGCCAGCTCACCATTGGACAGGGGACTATCGGGTGGCTACACCTTC. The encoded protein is CASSPLDRGLSGGYTF.

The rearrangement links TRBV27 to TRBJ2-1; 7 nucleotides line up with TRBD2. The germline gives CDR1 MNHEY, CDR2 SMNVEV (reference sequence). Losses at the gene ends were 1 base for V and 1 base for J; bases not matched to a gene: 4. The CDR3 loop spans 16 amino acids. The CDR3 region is CASSLLRGRSYNEQFF. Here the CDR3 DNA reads TGTGCCAGCAGTTTATTGCGGGGGAGGTCCTACAATGAGCAGTTCTTC.

The CDR3 protein is CASSHQELPGETQYF. As DNA, the CDR3 is TGTGCCAGCAGTCACCAAGAACTGCCGGGGGAGACCCAGTACTTC. The chain has TRBV3-1 (or the pseudogene TRBV3-2) and TRBJ2-5; D possibly corresponds to TRBD2 (5 bases). The ends were cut back, 6 bases at V and 5 bases at J, with 19 bases in the middle. Germline lookup yields CDR1 LGHDT and CDR2 YNNKEL (reference sequence). The CDR3 is 15 residues long.

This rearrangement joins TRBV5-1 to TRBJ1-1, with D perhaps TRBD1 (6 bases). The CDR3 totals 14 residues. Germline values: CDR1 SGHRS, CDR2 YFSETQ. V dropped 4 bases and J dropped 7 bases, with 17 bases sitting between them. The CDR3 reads CASSLDRPEGEAFF. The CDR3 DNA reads TGCGCCAGCAGCCTGGACAGACCGGAGGGTGAAGCTTTCTTT. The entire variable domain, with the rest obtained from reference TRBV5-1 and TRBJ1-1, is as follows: KAGVTQTPRYLIKTRGQQVTLSCSPISGHRSVSWYQQTPGQGLQFLFEYFSETQRNKGNFPGRFSGRQFSNSRSEMNVSTLELGDSALYLCASSLDRPEGEAFFGQGTRLTVV.

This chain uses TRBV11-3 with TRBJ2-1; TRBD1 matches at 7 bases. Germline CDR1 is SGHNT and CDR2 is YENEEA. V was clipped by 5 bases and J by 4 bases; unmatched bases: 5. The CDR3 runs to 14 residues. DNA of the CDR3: TGTGCCAGCAGCGCCGGGACAGTATACAATGAGCAGTTCTTC. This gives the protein CASSAGTVYNEQFF.

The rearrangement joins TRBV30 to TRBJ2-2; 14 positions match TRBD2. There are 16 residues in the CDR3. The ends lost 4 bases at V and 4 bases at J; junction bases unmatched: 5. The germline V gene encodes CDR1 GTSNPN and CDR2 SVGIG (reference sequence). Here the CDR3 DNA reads TGTGCCTGGACGGGACTAGCGGGGGCTGTCACCGGGGAGCTGTTTTTT. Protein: CAWTGLAGAVTGELFF.

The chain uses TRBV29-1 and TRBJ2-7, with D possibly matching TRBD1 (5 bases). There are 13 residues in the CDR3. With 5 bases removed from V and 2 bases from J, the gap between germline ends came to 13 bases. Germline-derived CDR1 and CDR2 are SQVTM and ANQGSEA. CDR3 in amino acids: CSVLLSGTYEQYF. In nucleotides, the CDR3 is TGCAGCGTTCTCTTGTCAGGGACCTACGAGCAGTACTTC.

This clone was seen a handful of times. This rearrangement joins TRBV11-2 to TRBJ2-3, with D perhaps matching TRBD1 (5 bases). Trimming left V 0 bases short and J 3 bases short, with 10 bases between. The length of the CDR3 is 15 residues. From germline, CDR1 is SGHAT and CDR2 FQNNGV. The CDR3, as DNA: TGTGCCAGCAGCTTAGATCTCCAGGGAACAGATACGCAGTATTTT. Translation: CASSLDLQGTDTQYF.

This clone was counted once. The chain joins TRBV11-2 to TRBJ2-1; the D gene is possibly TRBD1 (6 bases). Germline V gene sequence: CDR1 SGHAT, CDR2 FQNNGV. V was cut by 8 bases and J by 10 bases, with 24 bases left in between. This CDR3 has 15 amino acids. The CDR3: CASFVGRGPLEEQFF. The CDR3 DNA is TGTGCCAGCTTCGTGGGCAGGGGCCCTCTCGAGGAGCAGTTCTTC.

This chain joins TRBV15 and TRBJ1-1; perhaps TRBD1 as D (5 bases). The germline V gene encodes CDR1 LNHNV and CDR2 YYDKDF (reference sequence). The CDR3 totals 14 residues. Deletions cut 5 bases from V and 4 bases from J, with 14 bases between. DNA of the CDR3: TGTGCCACCAGCTCTCGACAGCAGAGCACTGAAGCTTTCTTT. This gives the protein CATSSRQQSTEAFF. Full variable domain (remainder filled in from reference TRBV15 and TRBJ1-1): DAMVIQNPRYQVTQFGKPVTLSCSQTLNHNVMYWYQQKSSQAPKLLFHYYDKDFNNEADTPDNFQSRRPNTSFCFLDIRSPGLGDTAMYLCATSSRQQSTEAFFGQGTRLTVV.

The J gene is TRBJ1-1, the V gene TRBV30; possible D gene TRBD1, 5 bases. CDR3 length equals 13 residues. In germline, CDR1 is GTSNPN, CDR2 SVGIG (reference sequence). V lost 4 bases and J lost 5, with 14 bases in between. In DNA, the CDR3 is TGTGCCTGGAATGCGGGGCGGGGGACTGAAGCTTTCTTT. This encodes CAWNAGRGTEAFF.

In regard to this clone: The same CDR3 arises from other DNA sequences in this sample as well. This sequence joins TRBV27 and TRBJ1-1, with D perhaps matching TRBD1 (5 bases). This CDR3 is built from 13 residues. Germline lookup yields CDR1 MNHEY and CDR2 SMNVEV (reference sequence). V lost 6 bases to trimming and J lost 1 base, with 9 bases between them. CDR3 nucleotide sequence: TGTGCCAGCAGCCGGACACCGAACACTGAAGCTTTCTTT. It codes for CASSRTPNTEAFF.

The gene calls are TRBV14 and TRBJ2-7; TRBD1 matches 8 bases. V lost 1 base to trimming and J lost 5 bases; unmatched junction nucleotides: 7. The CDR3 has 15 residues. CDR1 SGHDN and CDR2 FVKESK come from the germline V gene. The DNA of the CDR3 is TGTGCCAGCAGCCAAGCCGACAGGGGATCGAACGAGCAGTACTTC. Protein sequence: CASSQADRGSNEQYF.

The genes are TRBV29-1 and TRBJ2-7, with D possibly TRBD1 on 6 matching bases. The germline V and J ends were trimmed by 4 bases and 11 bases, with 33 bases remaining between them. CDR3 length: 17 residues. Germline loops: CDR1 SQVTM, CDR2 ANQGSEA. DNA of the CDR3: TGCAGCGTTGTGGGACCTCGGACAGCCCGCTCGAGCCCGCGGGAGTACTTC. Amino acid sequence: CSVVGPRTARSSPREYF.